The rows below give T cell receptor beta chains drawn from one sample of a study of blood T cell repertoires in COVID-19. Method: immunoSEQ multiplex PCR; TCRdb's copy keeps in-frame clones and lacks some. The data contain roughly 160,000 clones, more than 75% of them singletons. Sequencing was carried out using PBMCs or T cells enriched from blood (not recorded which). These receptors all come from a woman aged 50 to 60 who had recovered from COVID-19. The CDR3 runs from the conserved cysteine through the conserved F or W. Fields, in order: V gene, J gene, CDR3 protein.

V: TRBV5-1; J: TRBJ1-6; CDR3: CASSGQDYNSPLHF
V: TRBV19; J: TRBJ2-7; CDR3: CASSIWADYEQYF
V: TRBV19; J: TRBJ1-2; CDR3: CASRVAGGSYGYTF
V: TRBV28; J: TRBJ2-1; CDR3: CASSLVAPPYNEQFF
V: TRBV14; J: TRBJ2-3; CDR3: CASSYGKDTQYF
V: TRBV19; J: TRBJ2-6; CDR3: CASSRPGDPSGANVLTF
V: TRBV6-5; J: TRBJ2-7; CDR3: CALTSGLGNEQYF
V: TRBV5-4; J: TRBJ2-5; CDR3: CASSRPQGQETQYF
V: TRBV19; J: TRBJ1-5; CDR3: CASSFPQGMSNQPQHF
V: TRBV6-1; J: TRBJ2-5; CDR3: CASSEYGTGWGETQYF
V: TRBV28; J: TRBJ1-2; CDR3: CASSLDSLGNYGYTF
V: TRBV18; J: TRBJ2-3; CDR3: CASSPREATDTQYF
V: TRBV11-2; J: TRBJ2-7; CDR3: CASSPLAYEQYF
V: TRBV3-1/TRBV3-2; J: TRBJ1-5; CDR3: CASSQSPGDRFSNQPQHF
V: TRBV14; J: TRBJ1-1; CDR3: CASSQYRPLQGADTEAFF
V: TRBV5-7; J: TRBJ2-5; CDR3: CASSLGQGRGETQYF
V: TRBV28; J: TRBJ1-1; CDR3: CASSSTGMNTEAFF
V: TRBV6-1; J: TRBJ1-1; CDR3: CASSDPHRGQSEAFF
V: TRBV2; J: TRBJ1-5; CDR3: CASSEVQGVYQPQHF
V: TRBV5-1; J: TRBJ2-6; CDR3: CASSPKLTGANVLTF
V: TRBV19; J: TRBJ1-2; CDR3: CASSIPGQGTANYGYTF
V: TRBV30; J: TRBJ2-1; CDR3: CAWSGGGWHEQFF
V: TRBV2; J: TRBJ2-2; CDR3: CASTSERNTGELFF
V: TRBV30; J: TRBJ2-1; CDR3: CAWETSGRGFF
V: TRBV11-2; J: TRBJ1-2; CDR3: CASSPKAGGLDYGYTF
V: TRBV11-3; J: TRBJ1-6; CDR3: CASSLAGTANSPLHF
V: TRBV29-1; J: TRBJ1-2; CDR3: CSVETGLNYGYTF
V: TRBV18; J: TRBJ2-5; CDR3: CASSPSTGEETQYF
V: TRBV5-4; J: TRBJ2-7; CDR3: CASSLTSGSYEQYF
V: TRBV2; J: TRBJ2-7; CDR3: CASRDSGGSYEQYF
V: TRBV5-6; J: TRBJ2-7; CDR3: CASSFTGGEQYF
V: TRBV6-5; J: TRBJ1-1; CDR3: CASSPRGASSTEAFF
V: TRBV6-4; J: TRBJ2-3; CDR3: CASSDGTSGTDTQYF
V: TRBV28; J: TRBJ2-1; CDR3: CASSSLAGRVYNEQFF
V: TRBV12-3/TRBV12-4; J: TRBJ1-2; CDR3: CASSPRGIGYTF
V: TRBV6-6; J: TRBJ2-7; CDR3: CASSPLGLAGGSSSYEQYF
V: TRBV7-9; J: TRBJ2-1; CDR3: CASSLLAPSYNEQFF
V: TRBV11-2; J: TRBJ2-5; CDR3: CASSFPGLGLETQYF